Below are 4 T cell receptor beta chains sequenced from a single sample in a study of OX40 agonist ivuxolimab in advanced cancers. Profiled with immunoSEQ multiplex PCR; TCRdb holds only in-frame clones, not every one. This table holds 75,000 to 95,000 clones, about 91% found once. Sequencing was performed on CD4+ or CD8+ T cells sorted from blood, taken in a trial of the OX40 agonist ivuxolimab. All receptors come from an adult with an advanced solid tumor such as melanoma, head and neck, liver or kidney cancer.

CDR3 amino acids: CAISGTSGTQETQYF. The CDR3 region has the DNA TGTGCCATCAGTGGGACTAGCGGAACCCAAGAGACCCAGTACTTC. V is TRBV10-3 and J is TRBJ2-5; TRBD2 matches at 10 bases. Unmatched junction bases numbered 3, after V lost 4 bases and J lost 1 base. This CDR3 contains 15 residues. Germline V CDR1 and CDR2: ENHRY, SYGVKD.

V and J are TRBV7-9 and TRBJ2-5, with a tentative D call TRBD1 (5 bases). V was shortened by 4 bases and J by 7 bases, with 13 bases between the two germline ends. The CDR3 sequence is 13 residues long. CDR1 and CDR2 from the germline V gene are SEHNR and FQNEAQ (reference sequence). CDR3 amino acids: CASSYRQRRTQYF. For the CDR3, the DNA is TGTGCCAGCAGCTACCGACAGAGACGGACCCAGTACTTC.

J is TRBJ2-1 and V is TRBV2; D is unclear. The CDR3 consists of 11 residues. The V end lost 2 bases, the J end lost 8 bases, and 4 bases lay between the germline ends. Per the germline V gene, CDR1 is SNHLY and CDR2 is FYNNEI. The CDR3, as DNA: TGTGCCAGCAGTGAACCCTATGAGCAGTTCTTC. The encoded protein is CASSEPYEQFF.

CDR3 DNA sequence: TGTGCCAGTAGCCTACAGGGGGGAGGTACCGGGGAGCTGTTTTTT. Its protein product is CASSLQGGGTGELFF. This chain uses TRBV19 with TRBJ2-2; 8 bases are shared with TRBD1. J gave up 5 bases and V 6 bases, and 8 bases lay outside the gene matches. This CDR3 region has 15 residues. Germline V CDR1 and CDR2: LNHDA, SQIVND (reference sequence).